The entry below describes one TCR beta chain. These data originate in a study of blood T cell repertoires in COVID-19. The wider study: Italy, Spain and the United States were the sources of the convalescent and acute COVID-19 samples.

In the original analysis: Estimated nucleated cell counts came from reference gene primer amplification. Method: immunoSEQ multiplex PCR; TCRdb's copy keeps in-frame clones and lacks some. V and J calls and clone size are those listed in that table; D and trimming were worked out from the DNA. The data show 110,000 to 150,000 clones, with 65% to 80% seen just once and 10% to 15% held by the top ten. V was cut by 5 bases and J by 8 bases, with 16 bases left in between. Germline assignment: CDR1 SGHTA and CDR2 FQGNSA. This CDR3 region has 13 residues. This receptor was obtained from a man of 80 years or more with acute or convalescent COVID-19. Specimen: peripheral blood. The chain carries TRBV7-2 and TRBJ2-7; possibly TRBD1 for D (6 bases). CDR3 nucleotide sequence: TGTGCCAGCAGCCCACAGACAGGACCCCAGCAGTACTTC. Translating gives CASSPQTGPQQYF.